This TCR beta chain was observed in a study of blood T cell repertoires in COVID-19. Study background: Sites across the United States, Italy and Spain contributed samples from acute and convalescent COVID-19.

Living in about two dozen US areas, the participants were between 18 and 89 years of age. Participants had their cohort set by participant-reported clinical history. Clones were sequenced by immunoSEQ multiplex PCR, and TCRdb holds only the in-frame ones, with some missing. Among 500,000 or so clones, 87% were seen once, and the ten largest hold 0.7%. Trimming cost V 7 bases and J 5 bases, with 14 bases left between them. From germline, CDR1 is SQVTM and CDR2 ANQGSEA. The CDR3 spans 12 residues. This rearrangement joins TRBV29-1 to TRBJ2-5; D might be TRBD2 (7 bases). The sequencing sample was made of PBMCs or T cells enriched from blood (not recorded which). The receptor was isolated from a woman aged 18-29 years who had recovered from COVID-19. The CDR3 reads CSERGAEETQYF. In nucleotides, the CDR3 is TGCAGCGAACGGGGGGCGGAGGAGACCCAGTACTTC.